The clone carrying this T cell receptor (beta chain) was recorded once. Its antigen remains unknown. This entry belongs to a study of blood T cells in healthy people across ages. A second about 6 to 12 cycle PCR used barcoded and J-beta primers. The template-switch adaptor was a 5' adaptor with 12 random nucleotides. It tagged each cDNA molecule. MiXCR, run by TCRdb on the 5' RACE reads, gives a single entry per CDR3 protein. The repertoire holds 550,000 to 800,000 distinct CDR3 sequences, with approximately 21% as singletons. Study-wide points: The recorded TCR beta diversity per million T cells decreased in a roughly linear manner with age.

This CDR3 is 12 amino acids long. V shed 5 bases and J shed 1 base, with 5 bases lying between them. CDR1 is DFQATT and CDR2 is SNEGSKA in the germline V gene (reference sequence). The chain recombines TRBV20-1 with TRBJ1-4; D not resolved. This receptor was taken from a man aged 65 to 85 in good health. Sequencing was performed on blood. Here the CDR3 DNA reads TGCAGTGCTTACGAAACTAATGAAAAACTGTTTTTT. Amino acids: CSAYETNEKLFF.